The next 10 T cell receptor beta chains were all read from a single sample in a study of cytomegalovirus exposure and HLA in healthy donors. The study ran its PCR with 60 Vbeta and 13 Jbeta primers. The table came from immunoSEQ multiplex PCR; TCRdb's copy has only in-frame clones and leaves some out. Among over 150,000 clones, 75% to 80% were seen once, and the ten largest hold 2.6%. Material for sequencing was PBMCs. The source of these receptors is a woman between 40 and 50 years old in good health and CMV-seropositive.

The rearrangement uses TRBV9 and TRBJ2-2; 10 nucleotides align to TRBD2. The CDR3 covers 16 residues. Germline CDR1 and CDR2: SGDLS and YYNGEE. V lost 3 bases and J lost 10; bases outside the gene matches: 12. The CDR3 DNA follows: TGTGCCAGCAGCGACGGACTAGCGGACCTGGAAAAGGAGCTGTTTTTT. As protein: CASSDGLADLEKELFF.

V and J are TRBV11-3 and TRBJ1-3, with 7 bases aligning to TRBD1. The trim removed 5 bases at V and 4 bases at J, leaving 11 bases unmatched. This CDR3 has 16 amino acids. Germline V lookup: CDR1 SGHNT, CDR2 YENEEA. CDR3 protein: CASSPGQQSFGNTIYF. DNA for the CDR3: TGTGCCAGCAGCCCGGGACAGCAGTCATTCGGAAACACCATATATTTT.

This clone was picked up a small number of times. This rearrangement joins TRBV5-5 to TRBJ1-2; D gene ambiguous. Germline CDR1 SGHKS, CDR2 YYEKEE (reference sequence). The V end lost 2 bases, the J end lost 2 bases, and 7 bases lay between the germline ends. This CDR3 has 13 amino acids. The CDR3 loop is CASSLAGNYGYTF. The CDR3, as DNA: TGTGCCAGCAGCTTAGCGGGGAACTATGGCTACACCTTC.

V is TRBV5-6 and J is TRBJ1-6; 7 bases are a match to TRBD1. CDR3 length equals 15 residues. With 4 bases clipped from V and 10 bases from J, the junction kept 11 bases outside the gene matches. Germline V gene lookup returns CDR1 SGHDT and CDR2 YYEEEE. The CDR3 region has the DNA TGTGCCAGCAGCGGGACAGACACCATAGACTCACCCCTCCACTTT. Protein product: CASSGTDTIDSPLHF.

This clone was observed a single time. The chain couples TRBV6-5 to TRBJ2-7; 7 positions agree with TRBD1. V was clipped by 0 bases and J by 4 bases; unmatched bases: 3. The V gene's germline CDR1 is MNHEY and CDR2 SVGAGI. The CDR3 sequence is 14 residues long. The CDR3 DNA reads TGTGCCAGCAGTTACTCACAGGGGTGGTACGAGCAGTACTTC. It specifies CASSYSQGWYEQYF.

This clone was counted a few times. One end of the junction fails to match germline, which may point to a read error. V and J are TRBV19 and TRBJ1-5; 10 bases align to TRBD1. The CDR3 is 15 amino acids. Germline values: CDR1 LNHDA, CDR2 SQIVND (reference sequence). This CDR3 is CASIITGTGDQPQHF. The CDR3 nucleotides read TGTGCCAGTATTATAACCGGGACAGGGGATCAGCCCCAGCATTTT.

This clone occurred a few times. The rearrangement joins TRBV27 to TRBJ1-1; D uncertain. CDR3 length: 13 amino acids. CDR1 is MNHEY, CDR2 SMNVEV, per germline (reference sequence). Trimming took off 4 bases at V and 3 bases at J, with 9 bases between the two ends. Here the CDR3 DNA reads TGTGCCAGCAGTTGGTCCCGGGACACTGAAGCTTTCTTT. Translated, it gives CASSWSRDTEAFF.

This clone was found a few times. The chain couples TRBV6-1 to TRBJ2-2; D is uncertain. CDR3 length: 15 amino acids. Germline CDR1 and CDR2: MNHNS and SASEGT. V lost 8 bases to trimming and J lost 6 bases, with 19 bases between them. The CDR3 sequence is CASHFRREGAGELFF. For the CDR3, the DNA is TGTGCCAGCCACTTTAGGAGAGAAGGCGCCGGGGAGCTGTTTTTT.

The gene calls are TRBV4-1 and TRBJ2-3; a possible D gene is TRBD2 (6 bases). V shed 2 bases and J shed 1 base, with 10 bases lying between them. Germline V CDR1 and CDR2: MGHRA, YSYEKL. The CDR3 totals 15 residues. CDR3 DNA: TGCGCCAGCAGCCAATACCCTAGCGGCACAGATACGCAGTATTTT. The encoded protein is CASSQYPSGTDTQYF.

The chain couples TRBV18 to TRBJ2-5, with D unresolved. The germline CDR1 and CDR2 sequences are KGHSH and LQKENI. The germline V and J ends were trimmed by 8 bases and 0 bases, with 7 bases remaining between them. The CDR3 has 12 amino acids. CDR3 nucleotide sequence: TGTGCCAGCCACGGAGACCAAGAGACCCAGTACTTC. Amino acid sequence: CASHGDQETQYF.